This passage covers 30 T cell receptor beta chains from one sample sequenced in a study of T cell responses to AZD1222 COVID-19 vaccine. Generated by immunoSEQ multiplex PCR, the TCRdb table keeps only in-frame clones and is missing some. The data show roughly 100,000 clones, 70% to 90% seen once. The sequencing used peripheral blood, collected 28 days after the second AZD1222 dose. The source is an adult who received the AZD1222 COVID-19 vaccine.

This clone was counted once. This rearrangement joins TRBV30 to TRBJ1-4, with TRBD1 identical over 7 bases. From germline, CDR1 is GTSNPN and CDR2 SVGIG (reference sequence). This CDR3 spans 17 amino acids. Germline trimming cut 3 bases from V and 2 bases from J; bases unmatched to any gene: 12. The CDR3 loop reads CAWRAIQGIATNEKLFF. In nucleotides, the CDR3 is TGTGCCTGGAGGGCAATACAGGGGATTGCCACTAATGAAAAACTGTTTTTT.

CDR3 amino acids: CSAGGNANTGELFF. DNA for the CDR3: TGCAGCGCGGGGGGGAATGCGAACACCGGGGAGCTGTTTTTT. This chain links TRBV29-1 with TRBJ2-2, with 8 bases matching TRBD2. CDR1 SQVTM and CDR2 ANQGSEA come from the germline V gene. The V and J ends lost 7 bases and 0 bases, in that order; junction bases with no gene match: 4. The CDR3 is made up of 14 amino acids.

The chain has TRBV19 and TRBJ2-7; D perhaps matches TRBD1 (5 bases). The germline V gene encodes CDR1 LNHDA and CDR2 SQIVND (reference sequence). The CDR3 is 14 amino acids. V lost 4 bases and J 0 bases, leaving 10 bases between the germline ends. In nucleotides, the CDR3 is TGTGCCAGTAGTACACGGACAAGCTCCTACGAGCAGTACTTC. The encoded protein is CASSTRTSSYEQYF. The full variable domain, its missing parts supplied by reference TRBV19 and TRBJ2-7, is DGGITQSPKYLFRKEGQNVTLSCEQNLNHDAMYWYRQDPGQGLRLIYYSQIVNDFQKGDIAEGYSVSREKKESFPLTVTSAQKNPTAFYLCASSTRTSSYEQYFGPGTRLTVT.

This clone has just a few counts. The chain joins TRBV7-2 to TRBJ2-1; D uncertain. Germline V gives CDR1 SGHTA, CDR2 FQGNSA. The CDR3 loop spans 15 amino acids. Deletions cut 3 bases from V and 0 bases from J, with 9 bases between. The CDR3 region has the DNA TGTGCCAGCAGCTTGGGCTCCAGCTCCTACAATGAGCAGTTCTTC. It encodes CASSLGSSSYNEQFF.

This sequence joins TRBV10-3 and TRBJ2-1; 9 bases are a match to TRBD2. Germline lookup yields CDR1 ENHRY and CDR2 SYGVKD. After removal of 3 bases from V and 10 bases from J, the junction contained 13 bases not matched to a gene. The CDR3 runs to 16 residues. The CDR3 region has the DNA TGTGCCATCAGTGACAGGGGACTAGCCGGCGGCGGGGAGCAGTTCTTC. This gives the protein CAISDRGLAGGGEQFF.

The rearrangement links TRBV30 to TRBJ2-3; D may match TRBD1 or TRBD2 (6 bases each). V lost 0 bases and J 6 bases, leaving 13 bases between the germline ends. The CDR3 has 14 residues. Germline CDR1 GTSNPN, CDR2 SVGIG (reference sequence). The CDR3 loop reads CAWSVGGPVDTQYF. The CDR3 DNA sequence: TGTGCCTGGAGTGTTGGGGGGCCGGTTGATACGCAGTATTTT.

The chain combines TRBV6-1 with TRBJ2-5; 12 bases align to TRBD1. From germline, CDR1 is MNHNS and CDR2 SASEGT. The CDR3 has 16 amino acids. The V gene end was trimmed by 2 bases and the J gene end by 4 bases; junction bases not matched to a gene: 5. The CDR3, as DNA: TGTGCCAGCAGTGAACTCCCGGGACAGGGGGCAGAGACCCAGTACTTC. It specifies CASSELPGQGAETQYF.

This clone came up a few times. The chain employs TRBV30 and TRBJ1-5; maybe TRBD1 (5 bases). There are 13 residues in the CDR3. Germline-derived CDR1 and CDR2 are GTSNPN and SVGIG (reference sequence). Deletions cut 3 bases from V and 0 bases from J, with 6 bases between. The CDR3 DNA is TGTGCCTGGAGACAGGATAGCAATCAGCCCCAGCATTTT. The encoded protein is CAWRQDSNQPQHF.

This chain joins TRBV4-1 and TRBJ1-2; the match to TRBD1 covers 7 bases. The CDR3 has 15 residues. CDR1 is MGHRA, CDR2 YSYEKL, per germline. V gave up 1 base and J gave up 8 bases; unmatched junction bases: 10. CDR3 in DNA: TGCGCCAGCAGCCAAGGCGAAGGGGGCTCTGGGGGCTACACCTTC. Translation gives CASSQGEGGSGGYTF.

In the case of this clone: Other DNA sequences of this sample code for an identical CDR3. This CDR3 reads CAWSRDSNEKLFF. CDR3 coding DNA: TGTGCCTGGAGTAGGGACAGTAATGAAAAACTGTTTTTT. The gene calls are TRBV30 and TRBJ1-4; 7 bases map to TRBD1. The CDR3 runs to 13 residues. Germline CDR1 is GTSNPN and CDR2 is SVGIG (reference sequence). Trimming removed 2 bases from V and 4 bases from J; junction bases left unmatched: 1.

This chain links TRBV10-3 with TRBJ2-7; 7 positions match TRBD2. This CDR3 contains 15 residues. Trimming removed 8 bases from V and 5 bases from J; junction bases left unmatched: 15. Germline V gene data show CDR1 as ENHRY and CDR2 as SYGVKD. CDR3 DNA sequence: TGTGCCATCGGGGGGGTTGGCGGGGCGCGGAACGAGCAGTACTTC. It yields the protein CAIGGVGGARNEQYF.

This clone appeared once. A much larger clone differs by one base, so this may be a read error. The chain combines TRBV10-3 with TRBJ2-6; tentative D call: TRBD1 (5 bases). V was cut by 8 bases and J by 0 bases, with 14 bases left in between. The CDR3 sequence is 16 residues long. CDR1 is ENHRY and CDR2 is SYGVKD in the germline V gene. This CDR3 reads CAICGGAPSGANVLTF. The CDR3 DNA reads as TGTGCCATCTGTGGTGGGGCCCCCTCTGGGGCCAACGTCCTGACTTTC.

This clone has just a few counts. This chain links TRBV2 with TRBJ2-1, with D possibly being TRBD1 (6 bases). Deletions cut 4 bases from V and 7 bases from J, with 17 bases between. Germline loops: CDR1 SNHLY, CDR2 FYNNEI. This CDR3 has 15 amino acids. CDR3 residues: CASSGRGFGGNEQFF. CDR3 nucleotide sequence: TGTGCCAGCAGTGGTAGGGGGTTTGGGGGAAATGAGCAGTTCTTC.

This chain uses TRBV12-3 or TRBV12-4 with TRBJ2-2; D unclear. Trimming pared 2 bases from V and 7 bases from J, leaving 5 bases between. The CDR3 has 12 residues. CDR3 coding DNA: TGTGCCAGCAGTTTATCAGACGGGGAGCTGTTTTTT. It translates to CASSLSDGELFF.

This chain connects TRBV7-8 to TRBJ2-2; D call uncertain. Looked up from germline, CDR1 is SGHVS and CDR2 is FQNEAQ. Trimming cost V 3 bases and J 0 bases, with 5 bases left between them. CDR3 length equals 14 residues. The DNA of the CDR3 is TGTGCCAGCAGCTTGTTAGCGAACACCGGGGAGCTGTTTTTT. This gives the protein CASSLLANTGELFF.

The V call is TRBV12-3 or TRBV12-4, the J call TRBJ2-5, with a tentative D call TRBD2 (5 bases). Trimming removed 5 bases at V and 4 bases at J, with 11 bases between. The CDR3 is 13 residues long. Here the CDR3 DNA reads TGTGCCAGCAGTAGGGAGCCTGTAGAGACCCAGTACTTC. Amino acids: CASSREPVETQYF.

The chain has TRBV5-1 and TRBJ1-2, with 7 positions matching TRBD1. The CDR3 has 15 amino acids. Per germline, CDR1 SGHRS and CDR2 YFSETQ. V was pared by 4 bases and J by 0 bases, with 6 bases of the junction left unmatched. The DNA of the CDR3 is TGCGCCAGCAGCGGTGGGACAGCTTCTAACTATGGCTACACCTTC. It specifies CASSGGTASNYGYTF.

The chain uses TRBV4-2 and TRBJ1-2; 7 nucleotides match TRBD1. The CDR3 loop spans 14 amino acids. The V gene end was trimmed by 5 bases and the J gene end by 4 bases; junction bases not matched to a gene: 7. Germline assignment: CDR1 LGHNA and CDR2 YNFKEQ. CDR3 protein: CASSVRGSSYGYTF. In DNA, the CDR3 is TGTGCCAGCAGCGTCAGGGGGAGCAGCTATGGCTACACCTTC.

V usage is TRBV9 and J usage is TRBJ2-3; D is ambiguous. The CDR3 covers 15 residues. Germline V lookup: CDR1 SGDLS, CDR2 YYNGEE. The V and J ends lost 4 bases and 3 bases respectively, with 15 bases between them. The CDR3 DNA sequence: TGTGCCAGCAGCCCCAATGGCAGAAAGACAGATACGCAGTATTTT. Translation: CASSPNGRKTDTQYF.

V and J are TRBV29-1 and TRBJ1-3, with TRBD1 as a possible D gene (6 bases). Trimming shortened V by 7 bases and J by 4 bases, and 14 bases separated the two germline ends. The germline gives CDR1 SQVTM, CDR2 ANQGSEA. The length of the CDR3 is 13 residues. The CDR3 here is CSATRDTGNTIYF. CDR3 in DNA: TGCAGCGCAACCCGGGACACCGGAAACACCATATATTTT.

The V and J genes are TRBV28 and TRBJ2-1; the match to TRBD1 covers 10 bases. The V gene's germline CDR1 is MDHEN and CDR2 SYDVKM. Losses at the gene ends were 7 bases for V and 5 bases for J; bases not matched to a gene: 11. This CDR3 is 16 amino acids long. The CDR3 region is CASILLGDRGNNEQFF. In DNA, the CDR3 is TGTGCCAGCATCCTCCTGGGGGACAGGGGCAACAATGAGCAGTTCTTC.

The J gene is TRBJ1-4, the V gene TRBV5-1; D not certain. Germline V lookup: CDR1 SGHRS, CDR2 YFSETQ. CDR3 length: 14 residues. V was pared by 0 bases and J by 8 bases, with 11 bases between. The CDR3 sequence is CASSLGYAGEKLFF. CDR3 DNA: TGCGCCAGCAGCTTGGGCTACGCTGGGGAAAAACTGTTTTTT.

V is TRBV5-8 and J is TRBJ2-3, with TRBD2 matching over 10 bases. This CDR3 comprises 17 residues. Germline CDR1 and CDR2: SGHTS and YDEGEE. The V and J ends lost 1 base and 6 bases, in that order; junction bases with no gene match: 11. CDR3 amino acids: CASSLKWLAGVRDTQYF. DNA of the CDR3: TGTGCCAGCAGCTTGAAGTGGCTAGCGGGAGTCAGGGATACGCAGTATTTT.

V usage is TRBV25-1 and J usage is TRBJ2-7; 10 bases are shared with TRBD2. CDR1 and CDR2 from the germline V gene are MGHDK and SYGVNS. The V segment lost 6 bases and the J segment 5 bases; nucleotides outside the gene matches: 7. This CDR3 spans 14 amino acids. CDR3 sequence: CASRKAGGHNEQYF. For the CDR3, the DNA is TGTGCCAGCAGGAAAGCGGGAGGGCACAACGAGCAGTACTTC.

The J gene is TRBJ2-3, the V gene TRBV9, with 10 bases matching TRBD2. The CDR3 is made up of 13 amino acids. J lost 12 bases, V lost 0 bases, and 4 bases had no gene match. The germline V gene has CDR1 SGDLS and CDR2 YYNGEE. CDR3 sequence reads: CASSVGAGGPQYF. The CDR3 DNA sequence: TGTGCCAGCAGCGTAGGAGCGGGAGGGCCTCAGTATTTT.

The V and J genes are TRBV6-4 and TRBJ1-2; 10 nucleotides line up with TRBD1. The V segment lost 2 bases and the J segment 1 base; nucleotides outside the gene matches: 7. The CDR3 has 17 amino acids. Germline V lookup: CDR1 MRHNA, CDR2 SNTAGT. CDR3 nucleotides: TGTGCCAGCAGTGACCCGGGACAGGGGATCCATAACTATGGCTACACCTTC. This sequence encodes CASSDPGQGIHNYGYTF.

The chain recombines TRBV11-2 with TRBJ2-5; 14 bases fit TRBD2. The CDR3 is 16 residues long. The ends lost 4 bases at V and 5 bases at J; junction bases unmatched: 6. Germline loops: CDR1 SGHAT, CDR2 FQNNGV. CDR3 amino acids: CASSSGTSGSMETQYF. The DNA of the CDR3 is TGTGCCAGCAGCTCCGGGACTAGCGGGAGTATGGAGACCCAGTACTTC.

This clone appeared a few times. The chain combines TRBV11-2 with TRBJ2-2; the D gene is possibly TRBD2 (5 bases). Trimming removed 0 bases at V and 6 bases at J, with 11 bases between. CDR1 and CDR2 from the germline V gene are SGHAT and FQNNGV. The CDR3 is 15 residues long. The CDR3 protein is CASSLEVRGAGELFF. The CDR3 DNA follows: TGTGCCAGCAGCTTAGAGGTTCGGGGAGCCGGGGAGCTGTTTTTT.

In regard to this clone: An end of the junction differs from the germline gene, which may be a read error. The chain uses TRBV5-6 and TRBJ2-7; the D is unclear. CDR3 size: 15 residues. Germline V gene sequence: CDR1 SGHDT, CDR2 YYEEEE. CDR3 protein: CASSLVGIYSHEQYF. CDR3 sequence (DNA): TGTGCCAGCAGCTTGGTAGGGATATACTCCCACGAGCAGTACTTC.

The chain uses TRBV4-1 and TRBJ1-2; D unresolved. The ends were cut back, 1 base at V and 0 bases at J, with 9 bases in the middle. Germline CDR1 and CDR2: MGHRA and YSYEKL. There are 15 residues in the CDR3. In nucleotides, the CDR3 is TGCGCCAGCAGCCAAGGACCGGCTTCTAACTATGGCTACACCTTC. This encodes CASSQGPASNYGYTF.